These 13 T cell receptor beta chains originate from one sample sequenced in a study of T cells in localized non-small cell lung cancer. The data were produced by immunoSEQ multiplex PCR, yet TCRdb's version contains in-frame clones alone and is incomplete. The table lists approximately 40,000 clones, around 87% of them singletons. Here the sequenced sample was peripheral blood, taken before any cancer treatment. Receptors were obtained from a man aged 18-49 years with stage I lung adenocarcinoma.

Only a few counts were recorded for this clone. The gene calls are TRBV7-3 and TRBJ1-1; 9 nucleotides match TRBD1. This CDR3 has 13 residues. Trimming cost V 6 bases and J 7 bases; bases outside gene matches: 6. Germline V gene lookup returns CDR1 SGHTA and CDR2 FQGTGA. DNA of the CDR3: TGTGCCAGCAGTCGGGACAGGGAGTATGAAGCTTTCTTT. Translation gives CASSRDREYEAFF.

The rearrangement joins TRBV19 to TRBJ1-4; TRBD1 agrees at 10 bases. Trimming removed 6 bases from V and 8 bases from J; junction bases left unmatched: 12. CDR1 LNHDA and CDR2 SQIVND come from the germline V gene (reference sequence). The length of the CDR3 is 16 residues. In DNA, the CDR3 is TGTGCCAGTAGCCCTCTCGGACAGGGGGAGAACGAAAAACTGTTTTTT. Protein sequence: CASSPLGQGENEKLFF. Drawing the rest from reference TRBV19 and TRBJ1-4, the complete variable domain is DGGITQSPKYLFRKEGQNVTLSCEQNLNHDAMYWYRQDPGQGLRLIYYSQIVNDFQKGDIAEGYSVSREKKESFPLTVTSAQKNPTAFYLCASSPLGQGENEKLFFGSGTQLSVL.

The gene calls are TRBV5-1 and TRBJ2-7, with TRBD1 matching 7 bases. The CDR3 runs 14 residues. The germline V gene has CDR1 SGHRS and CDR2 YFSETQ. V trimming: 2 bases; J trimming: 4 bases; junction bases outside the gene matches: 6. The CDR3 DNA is TGCGCCAGCAGCTTAAGGGGGCCGGGGTACGAGCAGTACTTC. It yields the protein CASSLRGPGYEQYF.

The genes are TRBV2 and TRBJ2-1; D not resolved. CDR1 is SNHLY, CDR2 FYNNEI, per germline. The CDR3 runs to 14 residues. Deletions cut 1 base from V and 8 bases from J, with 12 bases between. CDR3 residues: CASSEVVSGDEQFF. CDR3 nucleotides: TGTGCCAGCAGTGAAGTTGTTTCCGGCGATGAGCAGTTCTTC.

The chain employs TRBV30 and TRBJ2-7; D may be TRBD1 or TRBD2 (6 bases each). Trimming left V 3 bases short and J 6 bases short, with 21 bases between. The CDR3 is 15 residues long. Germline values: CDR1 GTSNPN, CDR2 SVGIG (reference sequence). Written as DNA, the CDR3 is TGTGCCTGGAGCGGCCCACTGTTGGGGGGCTCCGAGCAGTACTTC. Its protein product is CAWSGPLLGGSEQYF.

CDR3 coding DNA: TGCGCCAGCAGCCAAAGAGGAGGATTACGAGCGGCTAGCACAGATACGCAGTATTTT. Translation: CASSQRGGLRAASTDTQYF. The chain combines TRBV4-1 with TRBJ2-3; D perhaps matches TRBD2 (5 bases). The CDR3 totals 19 residues. Germline values: CDR1 MGHRA, CDR2 YSYEKL. The germline V and J ends were trimmed by 2 bases and 0 bases, with 21 bases remaining between them.

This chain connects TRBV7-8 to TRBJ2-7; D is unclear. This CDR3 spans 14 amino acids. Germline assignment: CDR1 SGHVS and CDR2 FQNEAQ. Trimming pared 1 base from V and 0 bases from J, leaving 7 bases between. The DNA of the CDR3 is TGTGCCAGCAGCTTAGTCGGGTCCTCCTACGAGCAGTACTTC. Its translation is CASSLVGSSYEQYF.

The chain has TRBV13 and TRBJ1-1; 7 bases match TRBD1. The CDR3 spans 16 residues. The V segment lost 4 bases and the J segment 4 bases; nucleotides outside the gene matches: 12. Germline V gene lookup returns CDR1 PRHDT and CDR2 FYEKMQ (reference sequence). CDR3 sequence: CASSSLQAGGGTEAFF. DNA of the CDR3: TGTGCCAGCAGCTCCCTCCAGGCAGGGGGAGGCACTGAAGCTTTCTTT.

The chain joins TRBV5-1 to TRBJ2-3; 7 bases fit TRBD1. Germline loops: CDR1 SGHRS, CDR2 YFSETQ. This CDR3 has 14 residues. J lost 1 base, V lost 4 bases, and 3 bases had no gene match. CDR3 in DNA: TGCGCCAGCAGCCCCGGACAGGGCACAGATACGCAGTATTTT. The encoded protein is CASSPGQGTDTQYF.

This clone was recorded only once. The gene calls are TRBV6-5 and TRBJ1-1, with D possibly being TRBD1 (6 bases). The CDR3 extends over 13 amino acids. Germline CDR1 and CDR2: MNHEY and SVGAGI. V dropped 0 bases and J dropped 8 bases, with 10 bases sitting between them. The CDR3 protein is CASSYSEGGEAFF. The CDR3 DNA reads TGTGCCAGCAGTTACTCTGAGGGGGGAGAAGCTTTCTTT.

In DNA, the CDR3 is TGCGCCAGCAAAGTTCTGGGGTCGGAGACCCAGTACTTC. It specifies CASKVLGSETQYF. This chain uses TRBV4-3 with TRBJ2-5; no definite D call. Looked up from germline, CDR1 is LGHNA and CDR2 is YSLEER. Trimming removed 7 bases at V and 5 bases at J, with 14 bases between. This CDR3 has 13 residues.

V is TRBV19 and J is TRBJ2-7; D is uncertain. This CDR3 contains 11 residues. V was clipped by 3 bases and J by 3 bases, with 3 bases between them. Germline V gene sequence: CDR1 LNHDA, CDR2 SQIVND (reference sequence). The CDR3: CASSMGYEQYF. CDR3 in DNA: TGTGCCAGTAGTATGGGCTACGAGCAGTACTTC.

This CDR3 is CASSPGQDVPGANVLTF. The CDR3 DNA follows: TGCGCCAGCAGCCCGGGACAGGACGTTCCTGGGGCCAACGTCCTGACTTTC. The gene calls are TRBV4-1 and TRBJ2-6, with 8 nucleotides matching TRBD1. Trimming at V came to 4 bases and at J to 2 bases, leaving 7 bases not matched to a gene. CDR3 size: 17 residues. CDR1 is MGHRA and CDR2 is YSYEKL in the germline V gene.